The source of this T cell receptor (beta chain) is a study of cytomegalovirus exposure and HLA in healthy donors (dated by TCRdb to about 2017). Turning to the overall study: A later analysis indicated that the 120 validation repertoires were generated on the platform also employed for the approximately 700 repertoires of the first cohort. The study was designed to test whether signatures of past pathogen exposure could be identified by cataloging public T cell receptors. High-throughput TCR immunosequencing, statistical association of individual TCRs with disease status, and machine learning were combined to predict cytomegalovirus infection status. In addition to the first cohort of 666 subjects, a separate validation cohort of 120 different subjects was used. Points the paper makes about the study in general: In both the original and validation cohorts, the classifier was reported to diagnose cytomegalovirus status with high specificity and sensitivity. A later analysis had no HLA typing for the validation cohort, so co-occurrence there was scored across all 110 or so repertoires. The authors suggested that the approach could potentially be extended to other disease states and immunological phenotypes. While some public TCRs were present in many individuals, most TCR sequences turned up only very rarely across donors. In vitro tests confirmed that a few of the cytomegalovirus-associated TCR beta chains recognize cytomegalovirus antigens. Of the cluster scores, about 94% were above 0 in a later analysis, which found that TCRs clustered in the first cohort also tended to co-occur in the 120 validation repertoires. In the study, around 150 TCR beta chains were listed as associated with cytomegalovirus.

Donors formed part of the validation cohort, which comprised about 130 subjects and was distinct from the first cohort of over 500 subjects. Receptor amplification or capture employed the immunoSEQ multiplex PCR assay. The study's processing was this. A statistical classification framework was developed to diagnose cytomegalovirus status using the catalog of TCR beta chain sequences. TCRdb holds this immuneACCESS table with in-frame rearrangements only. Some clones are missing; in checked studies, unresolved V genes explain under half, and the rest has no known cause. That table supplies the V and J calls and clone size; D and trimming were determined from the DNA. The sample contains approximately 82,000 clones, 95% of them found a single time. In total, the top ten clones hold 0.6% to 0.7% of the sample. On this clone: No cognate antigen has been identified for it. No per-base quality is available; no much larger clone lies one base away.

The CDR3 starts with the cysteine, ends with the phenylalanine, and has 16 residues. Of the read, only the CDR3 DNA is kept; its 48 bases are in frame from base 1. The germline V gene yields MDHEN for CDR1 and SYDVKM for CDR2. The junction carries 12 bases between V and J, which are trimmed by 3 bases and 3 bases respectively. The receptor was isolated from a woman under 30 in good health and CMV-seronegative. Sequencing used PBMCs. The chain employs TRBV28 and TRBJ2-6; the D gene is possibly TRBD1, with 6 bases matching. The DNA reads TGTGCCAGCAGTTTGGCAGGGGCGGGTGGGGCCAACGTCCTGACTTTC. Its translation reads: CASSLAGAGGANVLTF.